The 26 T cell receptor beta chains below come from one sample, sequenced in a study of CD8+CD57+ T cells in acquired aplastic anemia. Those patients picked for sequencing had displayed CD8+CD57+ cell expansion on flow cytometry. TCR beta VDJ and CDR3 profiles were obtained from a genomic DNA template. TCRdb fed the reads into MiXCR, producing one record per CDR3 protein. The sample records about 160,000 distinct CDR3 sequences, 40% to 50% being singletons. The specimen was sorted CD4+, CD8+, or CD8+CD57+ T cells (not recorded which) from PBMCs. These receptors originate from a human donor with aplastic anemia.

The CDR3 DNA is TGTGCCAGCAGCTTAACTAGTCTGGGCACAGATACGCAGTATTTT. Amino acid sequence: CASSLTSLGTDTQYF. The chain joins TRBV7-3 to TRBJ2-3; no definite D call. Germline V CDR1 and CDR2: SGHTA, FQGTGA. The V gene lost 0 bases and the J gene lost 1 base, with 8 bases spanning the gap. This CDR3 contains 15 residues.

This clonotype has more than one count but fewer than ten. V is TRBV10-3 and J is TRBJ1-2; weak D call: TRBD1 (6 bases). V was cut by 0 bases and J by 7 bases, with 12 bases left in between. The CDR3 covers 14 residues. The V gene's germline CDR1 is ENHRY and CDR2 SYGVKD. CDR3 region: CAISESRDTTGYTF. The CDR3 coding sequence is TGTGCCATCAGTGAGTCAAGGGACACCACTGGCTACACCTTC.

Details on this clonotype: No conserved phenylalanine or tryptophan ends this CDR3, so it is likely a read error. The chain is built from TRBV5-6 and TRBJ1-6; 7 bases fit TRBD1. From germline, CDR1 is SGHDT and CDR2 YYEEEE. The CDR3 has 15 residues. CDR3 in DNA: TGTGCCAGCAGTCCAAGTGGGACAGTTAATTCACCGCTCCACCTT. It is translated as CASSPSGTVNSPLHL.

The rearrangement uses TRBV10-3 and TRBJ1-1; tentative D call: TRBD1 (6 bases). Germline V gives CDR1 ENHRY, CDR2 SYGVKD. Trimming removed 7 bases at V and 5 bases at J, with 14 bases between. CDR3 length: 13 amino acids. CDR3 coding DNA: TGTGCCATCACCCAGGGGCAGGGGACTGAAGCTTTCTTT. Translation gives CAITQGQGTEAFF.

The genes are TRBV6-1 and TRBJ1-5; the match to TRBD1 covers 8 bases. CDR3 size: 14 residues. V trimming: 4 bases; J trimming: 10 bases; junction bases outside the gene matches: 9. Germline CDR1 reads MNHNS; CDR2 reads SASEGT. The CDR3 DNA sequence: TGTGCCAGCAGTGCCCCGCGACAGGGGAACCCCCAGCATTTT. Protein sequence: CASSAPRQGNPQHF.

The chain combines TRBV2 with TRBJ1-2; D is uncertain. Between the trimmed V and J ends, which lost 4 bases and 2 bases, there was a span of 8 bases. Germline loops: CDR1 SNHLY, CDR2 FYNNEI. The CDR3 has 13 residues. CDR3 coding DNA: TGTGCCAGCAGTGGCGCAGAAAACTATGGCTACACCTTC. Amino acid sequence: CASSGAENYGYTF.

The chain is built from TRBV7-9 and TRBJ1-2; D ambiguous. V was cut by 5 bases and J by 1 base, with 8 bases left in between. The length of the CDR3 is 13 residues. Germline CDR1 and CDR2: SEHNR and FQNEAQ (reference sequence). In DNA form, the CDR3 reads TGTGCCAGCAGCGTAGGGAATAACTATGGCTACACCTTC. Amino acids: CASSVGNNYGYTF.

This clonotype was counted ten times or more. The gene calls are TRBV7-3 and TRBJ2-7; unclear D gene. CDR1 is SGHTA, CDR2 FQGTGA, per germline. V was trimmed by 2 bases and J by 2 bases, leaving 10 bases between them. This CDR3 comprises 14 residues. Written as DNA, the CDR3 is TGTGCCAGCAGCTTATTCCTAGTCCCCTACGAGCAGTACTTC. Translated, it gives CASSLFLVPYEQYF.

To note about this clonotype: A much larger clonotype is one base distant, so this may be a read error. The missing conserved phenylalanine or tryptophan at the end of this CDR3 makes a read error likely. The rearrangement uses TRBV9 and TRBJ2-5, with 8 bases lining up with TRBD2. The CDR3 loop spans 15 amino acids. Germline CDR1 and CDR2: SGDLS and YYNGEE. J was trimmed by 0 bases and V by 4 bases; bases with no gene match: 5. CDR3: CASSRSGGDQETQYL. The CDR3 coding sequence is TGTGCCAGCAGCCGGTCGGGGGGGGACCAAGAGACCCAGTACCTC.

By share, this clonotype counts as medium-sized (0.01 to 0.1%). This chain joins TRBV2 and TRBJ1-1; the D is unclear. V lost 9 bases and J 7 bases, leaving 12 bases between the germline ends. The V gene's germline CDR1 is SNHLY and CDR2 FYNNEI. The CDR3 runs 11 residues. CDR3 protein: CASRPSVEAFF. CDR3 bases: TGTGCCAGTAGACCCAGCGTTGAAGCTTTCTTT.

Ten or more counts support this clonotype. The chain employs TRBV5-4 and TRBJ2-1, with 16 bases matching TRBD2. Germline V gives CDR1 SGHNT, CDR2 YYREEE (reference sequence). The V segment lost 0 bases and the J segment 9 bases; nucleotides outside the gene matches: 3. The CDR3 extends over 16 amino acids. For the CDR3, the DNA is TGTGCCAGCAGCTTGGCCGGGACTAGCGGGAGGGGTGAGCAGTTCTTC. Its translation: CASSLAGTSGRGEQFF.

This clonotype was recorded at least ten times. The gene calls are TRBV20-1 and TRBJ2-3; D remains ambiguous. The V gene lost 5 bases and the J gene lost 0 bases, with 9 bases spanning the gap. Germline V gene sequence: CDR1 DFQATT, CDR2 SNEGSKA (reference sequence). There are 13 residues in the CDR3. CDR3 loop: CSALRSSTDTQYF. CDR3 in DNA: TGCAGTGCTCTCCGGTCAAGCACAGATACGCAGTATTTT.

Concerning this clonotype itself: This sequence may be a read error, since a much larger clone differs from it by one base. V gene TRBV12-3 or TRBV12-4 combines with J gene TRBJ1-6, with 8 bases aligning to TRBD1. The ends lost 5 bases at V and 10 bases at J; junction bases unmatched: 13. The CDR3 is made up of 16 amino acids. CDR3 coding DNA: TGTGCCAGCAGTCCTGGGCTCGACAGGGGTATGTCACCCCTCCACTTT. Protein: CASSPGLDRGMSPLHF.

This clonotype was picked up many times. V and J are TRBV27 and TRBJ1-1; 8 bases match TRBD1. V lost 2 bases, J lost 6 bases, and 2 bases stayed unmatched. Looked up from germline, CDR1 is MNHEY and CDR2 is SMNVEV (reference sequence). The CDR3 covers 13 residues. CDR3 residues: CASSLQGAPEAFF. CDR3 DNA sequence: TGTGCCAGCAGTTTACAGGGGGCTCCTGAAGCTTTCTTT.

The chain combines TRBV12-3 or TRBV12-4 with TRBJ2-7; a possible D gene is TRBD1 (6 bases). The germline V and J ends were trimmed by 5 bases and 3 bases, with 11 bases remaining between them. This CDR3 has 13 residues. The CDR3 nucleotides are TGTGCCAGCAGTGCGGACAGCTACTACGAGCAGTACTTC. This encodes CASSADSYYEQYF.

In this sample, this clonotype turned up a few times. The CDR3: CASSLPPPGQGFDGYTF. CDR3 in DNA: TGTGCCAGCAGTTTGCCCCCCCCGGGACAGGGATTCGATGGCTACACCTTC. The rearrangement joins TRBV27 to TRBJ1-2, with 9 bases identical to TRBD1. The CDR3 is 17 amino acids. Trimming removed 3 bases from V and 6 bases from J; junction bases left unmatched: 14. Germline loops: CDR1 MNHEY, CDR2 SMNVEV (reference sequence).

On this clonotype itself: An end of the junction does not agree with germline; a read error may underlie this. The chain's CDR3 is CASALGTGENAKLFF. The CDR3 coding sequence is TGTGCCAGCGCCCTCGGGACAGGAGAGAATGCAAAACTGTTTTTT. The chain links TRBV12-3 or TRBV12-4 to TRBJ1-4; 8 positions agree with TRBD1. The CDR3 runs to 15 residues.

Of note for this clonotype: A read error may account for a junction end that differs from germline. This chain connects TRBV15 to TRBJ2-5; weak D call: TRBD1 (6 bases). The CDR3 is 16 residues long. CDR1 and CDR2 from the germline V gene are LNHNV and YYDKDF (reference sequence). The CDR3 here is CATNRGTGLAQETQYF. The CDR3, as DNA: TGTGCCACCAACAGAGGCACAGGGTTAGCGCAAGAGACCCAGTACTTC.

This clonotype was picked up many times. The chain links TRBV6-6 to TRBJ2-1; D is undetermined. The CDR3 contains 14 residues. CDR1 MNHNY and CDR2 SVGAGI come from the germline V gene (reference sequence). Trimming removed 0 bases from V and 8 bases from J, with 11 bases in between. CDR3 sequence (DNA): TGTGCCAGCAGTTACTCGACTCCCCCCGATGAGCAGTTCTTC. It specifies CASSYSTPPDEQFF.

This clonotype is a singleton in its sample. The chain joins TRBV29-1 to TRBJ1-2, with D hard to call. Germline CDR1 and CDR2: SQVTM and ANQGSEA. V lost 6 bases and J lost 8, with 13 bases in between. The CDR3 consists of 11 residues. The CDR3 nucleotides are TGCAGCGTAAAGTGGGAGGTCGGCTACACCTTC. Encoded protein: CSVKWEVGYTF.

Regarding this clonotype: One base away lies a much larger clone, so this may be a sequencing read error. V and J are TRBV2 and TRBJ1-3, with TRBD1 matching over 9 bases. The CDR3 extends over 16 amino acids. Germline CDR1 is SNHLY and CDR2 is FYNNEI. CDR3 region: CASSRDRALSGNTVYF. The DNA of the CDR3 is TGTGCCAGCAGTCGGGACAGGGCTTTATCTGGAAACACCGTATATTTT. The entire variable domain, with the rest obtained from reference TRBV2 and TRBJ1-3, is as follows: EPEVTQTPSHQVTQMGQEVILRCVPISNHLYFYWYRQILGQKVEFLVSFYNNEISEKSEIFDDQFSVERPDGSNFTLKIRSTKLEDSAMYFCASSRDRALSGNTVYFGEGSWLTVV.

This clonotype was detected once. The chain employs TRBV7-2 and TRBJ2-7; the match to TRBD2 covers 8 bases. This CDR3 spans 14 amino acids. The V and J ends lost 5 bases and 7 bases, in that order; junction bases with no gene match: 10. The germline V gene has CDR1 SGHTA and CDR2 FQGNSA. CDR3 sequence (DNA): TGTGCCAGCAGCCCTACTAGCGGTGGCGCGGAGCAGTACTTC. Its protein is CASSPTSGGAEQYF.

This clonotype occurred once. The gene calls are TRBV28 and TRBJ1-5, with D maybe TRBD1 (6 bases). V was clipped by 7 bases and J by 3 bases, with 16 bases between them. The CDR3 is made up of 15 amino acids. CDR1 MDHEN and CDR2 SYDVKM come from the germline V gene. The CDR3 DNA sequence: TGTGCCAGCATCTCCTCCGACAGGTCCAATCAGCCCCAGCATTTT. This translates into CASISSDRSNQPQHF. Looking up the rest from reference TRBV28 and TRBJ1-5 gives the full variable domain: DVKVTQSSRYLVKRTGEKVFLECVQDMDHENMFWYRQDPGLGLRLIYFSYDVKMKEKGDIPEGYSVSREKKERFSLILESASTNQTSMYLCASISSDRSNQPQHFGDGTRLSIL.

The V and J genes are TRBV15 and TRBJ2-1; no firm D call. V was trimmed by 2 bases and J by 4 bases, leaving 12 bases between them. Germline V gives CDR1 LNHNV, CDR2 YYDKDF (reference sequence). CDR3 size: 15 residues. CDR3 coding DNA: TGTGCCACCAGCAGATACCAAAGAAATTACAATGAGCAGTTCTTC. Translating it yields CATSRYQRNYNEQFF.

The rearrangement links TRBV19 to TRBJ1-1; TRBD1 matches at 7 bases. V trimming: 5 bases; J trimming: 4 bases; junction bases outside the gene matches: 4. The CDR3 is made up of 13 amino acids. Looked up from germline, CDR1 is LNHDA and CDR2 is SQIVND (reference sequence). CDR3 DNA: TGTGCCAGTAGTCACCCAGGGGGCACTGAAGCTTTCTTT. Protein: CASSHPGGTEAFF.

CDR3 residues: CASNAAEPPLRGEQYF. Here the CDR3 DNA reads TGTGCCAGCAACGCGGCGGAACCACCCCTCCGGGGGGAGCAGTACTTC. The chain links TRBV10-3 to TRBJ2-7, with D tentatively TRBD2 (6 bases). Trimming removed 10 bases at V and 7 bases at J, with 29 bases between. Germline CDR1 ENHRY, CDR2 SYGVKD. This CDR3 is 16 amino acids long.